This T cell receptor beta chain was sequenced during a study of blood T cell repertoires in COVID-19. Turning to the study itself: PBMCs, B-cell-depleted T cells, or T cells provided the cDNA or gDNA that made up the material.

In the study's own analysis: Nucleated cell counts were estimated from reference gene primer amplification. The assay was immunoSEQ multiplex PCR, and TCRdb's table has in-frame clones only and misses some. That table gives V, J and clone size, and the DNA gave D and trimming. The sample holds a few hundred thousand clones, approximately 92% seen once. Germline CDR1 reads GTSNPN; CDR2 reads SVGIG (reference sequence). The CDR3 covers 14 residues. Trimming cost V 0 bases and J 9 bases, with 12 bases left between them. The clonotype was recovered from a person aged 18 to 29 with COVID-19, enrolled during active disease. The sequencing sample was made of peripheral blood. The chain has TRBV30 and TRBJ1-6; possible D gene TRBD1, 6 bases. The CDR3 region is CAWSVGQFGSPLHF. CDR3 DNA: TGTGCCTGGAGTGTAGGACAGTTCGGTTCACCCCTCCACTTT.